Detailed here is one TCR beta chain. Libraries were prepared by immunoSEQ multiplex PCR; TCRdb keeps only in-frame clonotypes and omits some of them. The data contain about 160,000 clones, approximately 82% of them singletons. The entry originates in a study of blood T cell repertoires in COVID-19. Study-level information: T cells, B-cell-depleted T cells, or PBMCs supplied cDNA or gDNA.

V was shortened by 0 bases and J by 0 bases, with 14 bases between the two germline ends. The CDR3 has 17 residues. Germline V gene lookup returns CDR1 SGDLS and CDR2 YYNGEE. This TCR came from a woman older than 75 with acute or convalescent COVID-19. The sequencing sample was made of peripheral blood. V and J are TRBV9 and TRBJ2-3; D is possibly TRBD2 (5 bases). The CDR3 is CASSVGQLASSTDTQYF. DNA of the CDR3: TGTGCCAGCAGCGTAGGGCAGCTAGCTTCAAGCACAGATACGCAGTATTTT.